This TCR beta chain was sequenced in a study of T cell responses to AZD1222 COVID-19 vaccine. Clones were sequenced by immunoSEQ multiplex PCR, and TCRdb holds only the in-frame ones, with some missing. The sample shows about 69,000 clones, around four fifths of them seen only once. The CDR3 length is 13 residues. Trimming took off 4 bases at V and 5 bases at J, with 12 bases between the two ends. CDR1 and CDR2 (germline): LNHDA, SQIVND (reference sequence). The chain is built from TRBV19 and TRBJ2-7; TRBD1 might be the D (5 bases). The receptor was derived from an adult who received the AZD1222 COVID-19 vaccine. The starting material was peripheral blood, obtained 28 days after the second AZD1222 dose. CDR3 nucleotides: TGTGCCAGTAGTAGAGCAGGGATACACGAGCAGTACTTC. Translation: CASSRAGIHEQYF.